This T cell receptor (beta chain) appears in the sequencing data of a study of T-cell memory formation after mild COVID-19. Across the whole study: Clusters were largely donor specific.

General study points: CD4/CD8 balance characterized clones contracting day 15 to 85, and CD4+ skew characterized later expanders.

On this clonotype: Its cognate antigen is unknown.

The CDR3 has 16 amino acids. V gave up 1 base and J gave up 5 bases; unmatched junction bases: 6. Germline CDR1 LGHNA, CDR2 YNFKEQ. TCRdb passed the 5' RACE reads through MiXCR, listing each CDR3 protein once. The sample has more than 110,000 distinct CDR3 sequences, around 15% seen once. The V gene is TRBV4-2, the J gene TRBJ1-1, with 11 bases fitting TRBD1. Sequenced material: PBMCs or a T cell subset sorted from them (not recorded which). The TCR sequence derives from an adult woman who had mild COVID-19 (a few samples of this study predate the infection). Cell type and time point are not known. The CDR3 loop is CASSQGVGQGATEAFF. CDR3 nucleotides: TGTGCCAGCAGCCAAGGTGTAGGACAGGGGGCAACTGAAGCTTTCTTT.